A single sample gave rise to the 4 T cell receptor beta chains below, sequenced in a study of blood T cell repertoires in COVID-19. TCRdb keeps only in-frame clones here, not all; method: immunoSEQ multiplex PCR. This sample has about 250,000 clones, with about 90% found just once. Sequenced input: peripheral blood. Receptors originate from a man at least 80 years old with acute or convalescent COVID-19.

The count of this clone is one. The chain combines TRBV6-2 or TRBV6-3 with TRBJ1-1; D uncertain. Germline V gives CDR1 MNHEY, CDR2 SVGEGT. The ends were cut back, 0 bases at V and 4 bases at J, with 15 bases in the middle. This CDR3 is 16 amino acids long. CDR3 sequence: CASSYSKRRGPTEAFF. In DNA, the CDR3 is TGTGCCAGCAGTTACTCGAAGCGGCGTGGGCCCACTGAAGCTTTCTTT.

The chain couples TRBV7-9 to TRBJ2-1; weak D call: TRBD2 (6 bases). The germline V and J ends were trimmed by 2 bases and 9 bases, with 14 bases remaining between them. The germline V gene has CDR1 SEHNR and CDR2 FQNEAQ (reference sequence). The CDR3 contains 14 residues. The CDR3 region is CASSLLTSSGEQFF. The DNA of the CDR3 is TGTGCCAGCAGCTTACTGACTAGTTCCGGTGAGCAGTTCTTC. The full variable domain, with the rest looked up from reference TRBV7-9 and TRBJ2-1, is DTGVSQNPRHKITKRGQNVTFRCDPISEHNRLYWYRQTLGQGPEFLTYFQNEAQLEKSRLLSDRFSAERPKGSFSTLEIQRTEQGDSAMYLCASSLLTSSGEQFFGPGTRLTVL.

In its sample, this clone was seen once. In DNA form, the CDR3 reads TGTGCCAGCAGCCAAGCGATGGGGGGGAGCTTGGGGGAGCTGTTTTTT. It translates to CASSQAMGGSLGELFF. The chain employs TRBV4-2 and TRBJ2-2; TRBD2 matches at 7 bases. The V segment lost 1 base and the J segment 8 bases; nucleotides outside the gene matches: 10. Germline-derived CDR1 and CDR2 are LGHNA and YNFKEQ. The CDR3 sequence is 16 residues long.

This sequence joins TRBV12-3 or TRBV12-4 and TRBJ2-5; 10 positions match TRBD1. The CDR3 loop spans 12 amino acids. The ends lost 6 bases at V and 5 bases at J; junction bases unmatched: 0. The CDR3 here is CASRGQGETQYF. As DNA, the CDR3 is TGTGCCAGCAGGGGACAGGGGGAGACCCAGTACTTC.